Each of the 28 T cell receptor beta chains below was sequenced from the same sample in a study of blood T cells in healthy people across ages. Sample-barcoded 5' priming and a J-beta primer mix drove a second PCR of roughly 6 to 12 cycles. Using its own MiXCR run on the 5' RACE reads, TCRdb lists one record per CDR3 protein. The table lists approximately 780,000 distinct CDR3 sequences, around a quarter of them singletons. This sample also belongs to another study, concerning T cells of mothers and their children.

The sequencing input was blood. All receptors come from a boy aged 5-17 years in good health.

V and J are TRBV7-9 and TRBJ2-5; 12 bases map to TRBD2. The DNA end favors TRBJ2-1, so the J call may be wrong. This CDR3 contains 14 residues. CDR1 and CDR2 (germline): SEHNR, FQNEAQ (reference sequence). The CDR3 region has the DNA TGTGCCAGCAGCCCTAGCGGGGGGGCCCAGGGGCAGTTCTTC. Its translation is CASSPSGGAQGQFF.

The chain is built from TRBV12-3 or TRBV12-4 and TRBJ2-5; D unclear. CDR3 length equals 15 residues. The germline V and J ends were trimmed by 5 bases and 2 bases, with 15 bases remaining between them. The DNA of the CDR3 is TGTGCCAGCAGTATTAGACTTCTCCCTCAAGAGACCCAGTACTTC. Translating it yields CASSIRLLPQETQYF.

This clonotype has more than one count but fewer than ten. This rearrangement joins TRBV2 to TRBJ2-7, with TRBD1 as a possible D gene (6 bases). This CDR3 region has 12 residues. The germline V gene has CDR1 SNHLY and CDR2 FYNNEI. V lost 10 bases, J lost 0 bases, and 10 bases lay in between. The CDR3 nucleotides read TGTGCCACCAAGGACAGCTCCTACGAGCAGTACTTC. Its protein product is CATKDSSYEQYF.

The chain combines TRBV20-1 with TRBJ2-1; 9 nucleotides match TRBD2. The CDR3 loop spans 15 amino acids. With V trimmed by 0 bases and J by 3 bases, 3 bases remained unmatched. Germline lookup yields CDR1 DFQATT and CDR2 SNEGSKA (reference sequence). In nucleotides, the CDR3 is TGCAGTGCTAGAGAGGGGCGGGGGGGCTACAATGAGCAGTTCTTC. Amino acids: CSAREGRGGYNEQFF.

There are a few counts of this clonotype. The chain carries TRBV6-1 and TRBJ2-5; D is possibly TRBD2 (6 bases). Germline CDR1 MNHNS, CDR2 SASEGT. This CDR3 spans 15 amino acids. V lost 3 bases, J lost 0 bases, and 11 bases lay in between. The CDR3 coding sequence is TGTGCCAGCAGTGAGGTGTTAGCGGACCAAGAGACCCAGTACTTC. As protein: CASSEVLADQETQYF.

This clonotype was observed a few times. This chain connects TRBV7-7 to TRBJ2-2; 9 positions agree with TRBD1. The trim removed 4 bases at V and 5 bases at J, leaving 2 bases unmatched. CDR3 length: 14 amino acids. Germline CDR1 reads SSHAT; CDR2 reads FNYEAQ (reference sequence). DNA of the CDR3: TGTGCCAGCAGCTGGGACAGGGATACCGGGGAGCTGTTTTTT. Translation gives CASSWDRDTGELFF.

This clonotype came up a few times. The chain recombines TRBV4-2 with TRBJ2-3; the D gene is possibly TRBD2 (5 bases). This CDR3 has 17 residues. Germline CDR1 and CDR2: LGHNA and YNFKEQ. The V end lost 0 bases, the J end lost 4 bases, and 17 bases lay between the germline ends. The CDR3 loop is CASSQDHGRGPADTQYF. The CDR3 nucleotides read TGTGCCAGCAGCCAAGATCATGGTCGGGGTCCCGCAGATACGCAGTATTTT.

This clonotype was seen a single time. V gene TRBV9 combines with J gene TRBJ2-3; 7 nucleotides line up with TRBD2. This CDR3 comprises 16 residues. V shed 4 bases, J shed 0 bases, and the junction held 8 bases outside the gene matches. Looked up from germline, CDR1 is SGDLS and CDR2 is YYNGEE. This chain's CDR3 is CASSHDSRGSTDTQYF. CDR3 in DNA: TGTGCCAGCAGCCACGACTCGCGGGGGAGCACAGATACGCAGTATTTT.

The chain employs TRBV5-1 and TRBJ1-1; tentatively, D is TRBD1 (5 bases). The V end was cut by 4 bases, the J end by 5 bases, with 21 bases between. The CDR3 length is 16 residues. Germline V gene lookup returns CDR1 SGHRS and CDR2 YFSETQ. The CDR3 here is CASSPRPQGSGTEAFF. The CDR3 DNA is TGCGCCAGCAGCCCAAGACCCCAGGGCTCCGGGACTGAAGCTTTCTTT.

A few counts support this clonotype. The V and J genes are TRBV28 and TRBJ1-5, with a possible D match to TRBD1 (6 bases). V was shortened by 8 bases and J by 0 bases, with 23 bases between the two germline ends. CDR3 length equals 18 residues. Germline V lookup: CDR1 MDHEN, CDR2 SYDVKM. CDR3 region: CASGGGATAWVSNQPQHF. In DNA form, the CDR3 reads TGTGCCAGCGGAGGGGGGGCCACCGCTTGGGTTAGCAATCAGCCCCAGCATTTT.

This clonotype was seen once. The chain couples TRBV11-2 to TRBJ2-1; 10 nucleotides agree with TRBD2. This CDR3 has 17 residues. Germline CDR1 SGHAT, CDR2 FQNNGV. Trimming took 4 bases from V and 10 from J; bases not matched to a gene: 16. Written as DNA, the CDR3 is TGTGCCAGCAGCTCACGGGGGCGGACTAGCGGCTTTTGGGAGCAGTTCTTC. Protein product: CASSSRGRTSGFWEQFF.

This chain links TRBV6-1 with TRBJ2-1, with 9 bases identical to TRBD2. V lost 2 bases to trimming and J lost 4 bases; unmatched junction nucleotides: 3. The CDR3 contains 15 residues. Germline V CDR1 and CDR2: MNHNS, SASEGT. The CDR3 region is CASSEWSGGYNEQFF. The CDR3 region has the DNA TGTGCCAGCAGTGAATGGAGCGGGGGGTACAATGAGCAGTTCTTC.

This clonotype was observed a handful of times. The chain employs TRBV5-1 and TRBJ2-5; 7 positions agree with TRBD2. Judging by the DNA end, TRBJ2-7 fits better; the J call may be wrong. Germline CDR1 reads SGHRS; CDR2 reads YFSETQ. The CDR3 totals 14 residues. As DNA, the CDR3 is TGCGCCAGCAGCTCCGGACTAGGTGTCTACGAGCAGTACTTC. It codes for CASSSGLGVYEQYF.

The V gene is TRBV12-3 or TRBV12-4, the J gene TRBJ1-1; D possibly corresponds to TRBD1 (5 bases). Between the trimmed V and J ends, which lost 8 bases and 3 bases, there was a span of 22 bases. This CDR3 is built from 16 residues. The CDR3 loop is CASLPGGGAVYTEAFF. The CDR3 DNA reads as TGTGCCAGCCTCCCTGGGGGTGGCGCCGTATACACTGAAGCTTTCTTT.

This clonotype was counted many times. The rearrangement uses TRBV6-5 and TRBJ2-5; 7 nucleotides align to TRBD1. CDR1 and CDR2 (germline): MNHEY, SVGAGI. The CDR3 loop spans 14 amino acids. The J segment lost 2 bases and the V segment lost 6 bases, leaving 6 bases of the junction unmatched. CDR3 loop: CASRPTRGQETQYF. The CDR3 DNA sequence: TGTGCCAGCAGGCCTACCAGGGGGCAAGAGACCCAGTACTTC.

This clonotype was found a few times. The chain couples TRBV7-9 to TRBJ2-5; 12 bases agree with TRBD2. The J call may not be correct, given that the DNA end is closer to TRBJ2-7. The CDR3 is 16 residues long. Germline V gene sequence: CDR1 SEHNR, CDR2 FQNEAQ (reference sequence). CDR3 nucleotides: TGTGCCAGCAGCTTAGCGCAGACTAGCGGGGGACACGAGCAGTACTTC. The encoded protein is CASSLAQTSGGHEQYF.

The genes are TRBV11-2 and TRBJ2-5; D gene uncertain. Germline values: CDR1 SGHAT, CDR2 FQNNGV. The CDR3 runs 15 residues. V was shortened by 0 bases and J by 5 bases, with 13 bases between the two germline ends. The CDR3 coding sequence is TGTGCCAGCAGCTTAGATGGTCGTTGGTGGGAGACCCAGTACTTC. It translates to CASSLDGRWWETQYF.

This sequence joins TRBV12-3 or TRBV12-4 and TRBJ1-2; D perhaps matches TRBD1 (5 bases). Trimming left V 6 bases short and J 4 bases short, with 15 bases between. The CDR3 extends over 14 amino acids. The CDR3 region is CASSPSAGGYGYTF. Written as DNA, the CDR3 is TGTGCCAGCAGCCCCTCGGCTGGGGGCTATGGCTACACCTTC.

This clonotype was seen a handful of times. The chain carries TRBV11-2 and TRBJ2-5; a possible D gene is TRBD2 (7 bases). Trimming cost V 0 bases and J 5 bases, with 19 bases left between them. In germline, CDR1 is SGHAT, CDR2 FQNNGV. The CDR3 covers 17 residues. Written as DNA, the CDR3 is TGTGCCAGCAGCTTAGAGGGTGGGGGGGGGCTATGGGAGACCCAGTACTTC. Encoded protein: CASSLEGGGGLWETQYF.

J is TRBJ2-7 and V is TRBV6-1, with D perhaps TRBD2 (6 bases). There are 14 residues in the CDR3. With 7 bases removed from V and 0 bases from J, the gap between germline ends came to 13 bases. Germline-derived CDR1 and CDR2 are MNHNS and SASEGT. The CDR3: CASIVTGSSYEQYF. As DNA, the CDR3 is TGTGCCAGCATTGTGACCGGGAGCTCCTACGAGCAGTACTTC.

The chain has TRBV7-9 and TRBJ2-5; unclear D gene. This CDR3 is 16 amino acids long. Germline CDR1 SEHNR, CDR2 FQNEAQ (reference sequence). The V gene lost 1 base and the J gene lost 2 bases, with 14 bases spanning the gap. CDR3 DNA: TGTGCCAGCAGCTTAGGGAGCTTACTCAGTCAAGAGACCCAGTACTTC. Encoded protein: CASSLGSLLSQETQYF.

This clonotype was counted between two and nine times. V gene TRBV5-6 combines with J gene TRBJ2-1; 8 bases line up with TRBD2. This CDR3 has 14 amino acids. Germline V gives CDR1 SGHDT, CDR2 YYEEEE. The J segment lost 4 bases and the V segment lost 1 base, leaving 1 base of the junction unmatched. The CDR3 is CASSLTSGYNEQFF. The CDR3 region has the DNA TGTGCCAGCAGCTTGACTAGCGGATACAATGAGCAGTTCTTC.

The chain uses TRBV27 and TRBJ1-1; D is possibly TRBD1 (6 bases). This CDR3 is built from 14 residues. Germline V gene data show CDR1 as MNHEY and CDR2 as SMNVEV (reference sequence). The ends were cut back, 6 bases at V and 1 base at J, with 12 bases in the middle. The DNA of the CDR3 is TGTGCCAGCAGACAGGGAAAGGCGAACACTGAAGCTTTCTTT. Residues: CASRQGKANTEAFF.

This clonotype appeared a few times. The CDR3 loop is CSADRVGLYNEQFF. As DNA, the CDR3 is TGCAGTGCAGACAGGGTGGGGCTTTACAATGAGCAGTTCTTC. The chain is built from TRBV20-1 and TRBJ2-1; 7 nucleotides align to TRBD1. The CDR3 consists of 14 residues. V lost 6 bases and J lost 4; bases outside the gene matches: 9. The germline V gene has CDR1 DFQATT and CDR2 SNEGSKA (reference sequence).

A single count supports this clonotype. The V gene is TRBV2, the J gene TRBJ2-7; D may correspond to TRBD1 or TRBD2 (5 bases each). The V end was cut by 6 bases, the J end by 9 bases, with 18 bases between. This CDR3 region has 13 residues. The germline gives CDR1 SNHLY, CDR2 FYNNEI. The CDR3 DNA reads as TGTGCCAGCAGCGCCGGGACGGAAACAGGGCAGTACTTC. Translated: CASSAGTETGQYF.

The chain links TRBV6-5 to TRBJ1-5; D is possibly TRBD1 (5 bases). The CDR3 is 14 residues long. The V gene lost 2 bases and the J gene lost 4 bases, with 9 bases spanning the gap. The germline V gene has CDR1 MNHEY and CDR2 SVGAGI. CDR3 nucleotides: TGTGCCAGCAGTTACGCAGGGAAGAATCAGCCCCAGCATTTT. This codes for CASSYAGKNQPQHF.

This clonotype was seen a single time. This chain links TRBV12-3 or TRBV12-4 with TRBJ1-2; no clear D. The CDR3 spans 14 residues. Trimming took 6 bases from V and 4 from J, leaving 15 bases between them. CDR3 coding DNA: TGTGCCAGCAGCCCAAGCCACAGATCCTATGGCTACACCTTC. Translation gives CASSPSHRSYGYTF.

This sequence joins TRBV6-5 and TRBJ1-1; weak D call: TRBD1 (5 bases). CDR3 size: 14 residues. CDR1 is MNHEY, CDR2 SVGAGI, per germline. Trimming took 5 bases from V and 5 from J, leaving 15 bases between them. In DNA, the CDR3 is TGTGCCAGCAGTCCGGGACCGCAGACGACTGAAGCTTTCTTT. Translated, it gives CASSPGPQTTEAFF.